The next 7 T cell receptor beta chains were all read from a single sample in a study of T cells in women clearing cervical HPV infection. Sequenced by immunoSEQ multiplex PCR; TCRdb stores in-frame clones only, minus some. This table lists roughly 45,000 clones. The sample consisted of blood buffy coat. The receptors here all came from a woman aged 18 to 69 with a cervical HPV16 infection that either progressed to CIN3+ or cleared (not recorded which).

As to this clone: Read coverage stops 3 residues before the CDR3 terminus; the germline J gene supplies the remainder. This chain joins TRBV7-3 and TRBJ2-3; 7 nucleotides match TRBD2. The CDR3 totals 14 residues. In germline, CDR1 is SGHTA, CDR2 FQGTGA. The chain's CDR3 is CASSLSGGKETQYF. CDR3 bases read: TGTGCCAGCAGCTTAAGCGGGGGTAAAGAGACG.

In regard to this clone: Read sequence stops 3 residues before the CDR3 end, and the germline J gene provides the missing end. This sequence joins TRBV7-2 and TRBJ2-7; 12 bases fit TRBD2. J was trimmed by 3 bases and V by 0 bases; bases with no gene match: 6. Germline-derived CDR1 and CDR2 are SGHTA and FQGNSA. The CDR3 contains 17 residues. The part of the CDR3 DNA that was read is TGTGCCAGCAGCTTAGCCGTATCTAGCGGGGGGGGCTACGAG. As protein: CASSLAVSSGGGYE. The full-length CDR3 reads as CASSLAVSSGGGYEQYF.

A remark on this clone: The CDR3 goes on 3 residues after the read ends, and that part is filled in from the germline J gene. The V call is TRBV19, the J call TRBJ2-1; no definite D call. Trimming pared 5 bases from V and 8 bases from J, leaving 16 bases between. The germline V gene has CDR1 LNHDA and CDR2 SQIVND (reference sequence). This CDR3 has 14 residues. The sequenced CDR3 bases are TGTGCCAGTAGTCCCCGTCAGTATCAGGATGAG. Its translation: CASSPRQYQDE. The whole CDR3 is CASSPRQYQDEQFF.

In the case of this clone: The sequenced fragment ends 3 residues before the CDR3 boundary, so the rest is inferred from the germline J gene. The chain links TRBV4-2 to TRBJ2-2; TRBD2 matches 9 bases. J lost 5 bases, V lost 5 bases, and 6 bases had no gene match. Per germline, CDR1 LGHNA and CDR2 YNFKEQ. This CDR3 has 15 amino acids. CDR3 DNA, as far as it was read: TGTGCCAGCAGCTCCGCGGGGGGGGATACCGGGGAG. It encodes CASSSAGGDTGE. The complete CDR3 reads CASSSAGGDTGELFF.

Notes on this clone: The sequence runs out 3 residues before the end of the CDR3; the remainder is reconstructed from the germline J gene. This rearrangement joins TRBV7-9 to TRBJ1-5; D gene unclear. Germline CDR1 SEHNR, CDR2 FQNEAQ (reference sequence). Trimming shortened V by 2 bases and J by 6 bases, and 8 bases separated the two germline ends. The CDR3 runs to 13 residues. Partial CDR3 DNA: TGTGCCAGCAGCTTAACAAGTGGTCAGCCC. Its translation: CASSLTSGQP. The whole CDR3 reads CASSLTSGQPQHF.

Of note for this clone: The CDR3 is cut off 3 residues early in the read; its end comes from the germline J gene. The V call is TRBV5-6, the J call TRBJ2-3; TRBD1 matches 7 bases. Germline V CDR1 and CDR2: SGHDT, YYEEEE. Trimming cost V 6 bases and J 4 bases; bases outside gene matches: 11. CDR3 size: 15 residues. CDR3 loop: CASTFRDSFPDTQYF. The DNA read from the CDR3 is TGTGCCAGCACCTTCCGGGACAGCTTCCCAGATACG.

Of note for this clone: The sequence runs out 3 residues before the end of the CDR3; the remainder is reconstructed from the germline J gene. This chain connects TRBV15 to TRBJ2-1, with 11 bases identical to TRBD2. The germline V gene encodes CDR1 LNHNV and CDR2 YYDKDF (reference sequence). With 1 base clipped from V and 8 bases from J, the junction kept 4 bases outside the gene matches. CDR3 length: 15 residues. The DNA read from the CDR3 is TGTGCCACCAGCAGAGTACTAGCGGGGGTCGATGAG. Amino acid sequence: CATSRVLAGVDE. The entire CDR3 protein reads CATSRVLAGVDEQFF.